This T cell receptor (beta chain) was captured by sequencing in a study of T cells in Graves' hyperthyroidism and ophthalmopathy. Study observations and caveats: Most thyroid clonotypes with frequency above 0.001 were detected in blood.

This clonotype showed up many times. Its matching antigen is unknown. The TCR beta CDR3 regions underwent amplification using RNA transcripts as the source. HTBI primers were used for first-round RT-PCR of the TCR CDR3. A single record per CDR3 protein comes from TCRdb applying MiXCR to the multiplex PCR reads. The sample contains about 350,000 distinct CDR3 sequences, roughly 20% of which appear only once. The authors took PBMCs from 10 ml fresh peripheral blood. The sample consisted of blood. This TCR came from a woman in her forties with Graves' ophthalmopathy.

The CDR3 spells CASSLSQAHQPQHF. The CDR3 DNA follows: TGTGCCAGCAGTTTATCCCAAGCCCATCAGCCCCAGCATTTT. The V and J genes are TRBV27 and TRBJ1-5; D is ambiguous. Trimming removed 0 bases at V and 5 bases at J, with 8 bases between. The CDR3 loop spans 14 amino acids. The germline gives CDR1 MNHEY, CDR2 SMNVEV (reference sequence).